Included here is one TCR beta chain sequence, with context. What it binds is unknown. The sample belongs to a study of CD8+ T cells in alopecia areata. Findings and caveats of the study: Sequencing of scalp samples also captures resident alphabeta T cells of normal skin.

TCR sequencing used cDNA made by reverse transcription of extracted RNA. The assay was immunoSEQ multiplex PCR, and TCRdb's table has in-frame clones only and misses some. Counted here are 35,000 to 45,000 clones, roughly 90% occurring once; the ten biggest clones make up 18%. Germline values: CDR1 SGHDN, CDR2 FVKESK. This CDR3 region has 14 residues. V lost 4 bases to trimming and J lost 3 bases, with 12 bases between them. Treatment here: oral pan-JAK inhibitor, 5-10 mg twice daily. The sequencing here drew on CD8+ T cells sorted from blood, taken at week 24, from a patient treated with tofacitinib. This chain joins TRBV14 and TRBJ2-5, with a tentative D call TRBD2 (6 bases). The TCR originated in a human donor with alopecia areata. The CDR3: CASSLGTWEETQYF. In nucleotides, the CDR3 is TGTGCCAGCAGCCTAGGGACTTGGGAAGAGACCCAGTACTTC.